This T cell receptor (beta chain) was retrieved from a study of shared T cell receptors in the human thymus. Using immunoSEQ multiplex PCR, the repertoire was profiled, and TCRdb retains in-frame clones only, with some absent. The sample has fewer than 700,000 clones; more than 75% are singletons. These records were also assigned to another study, of human thymus T cells. That publication notes: Resections were taken during corrective heart surgery, and the thymus tissue came from these. Blood and thymic repertoires both appeared biased in V and J gene usage. There were highly overlapping thymic repertoires among unrelated individuals, as related research reported.

The specimen sequenced was thymocytes. The receptor was isolated from a boy less than two years old with a congenital heart defect.

The CDR3 loop reads CASSPRSGRGNGNIQYF. CDR3 coding DNA: TGTGCCAGCAGCCCCCGATCCGGACGGGGGAACGGAAACATTCAGTACTTC. The V gene is TRBV14, the J gene TRBJ2-4; D possibly corresponds to TRBD2 (6 bases). Germline V CDR1 and CDR2: SGHDN, FVKESK. The CDR3 consists of 17 residues. V lost 4 bases and J 6 bases, leaving 22 bases between the germline ends.